Below, 31 T cell receptor beta chains from the same sample are listed, as sequenced in a study of OX40 agonist ivuxolimab in advanced cancers. Assay used: immunoSEQ multiplex PCR; TCRdb lists only in-frame clones, some missing. Of around 30,000 clones detected, roughly nine tenths appear once; the ten largest clones hold just under 9.5%. Specimen: CD4+ or CD8+ T cells sorted from blood, collected in a trial of the OX40 agonist ivuxolimab. The receptors originated from an adult with an advanced solid tumor such as melanoma, head and neck, liver or kidney cancer.

The genes are TRBV30 and TRBJ1-5; no firm D call. Trimming removed 2 bases at V and 6 bases at J, with 11 bases between. This CDR3 spans 13 amino acids. The V gene's germline CDR1 is GTSNPN and CDR2 SVGIG (reference sequence). The CDR3 sequence: CAWSLEFAQPQHF. DNA of the CDR3: TGTGCCTGGAGTCTGGAGTTTGCTCAGCCCCAGCATTTT.

This chain uses TRBV6-5 with TRBJ2-7, with TRBD1 identical over 9 bases. The CDR3 has 12 amino acids. Trimming cost V 4 bases and J 5 bases; bases outside gene matches: 0. Germline V gene lookup returns CDR1 MNHEY and CDR2 SVGAGI. CDR3 nucleotides: TGTGCCAGCAGTTGGACAGGGGACGAGCAGTACTTC. Translated: CASSWTGDEQYF.

The chain is built from TRBV14 and TRBJ2-7, with 9 bases identical to TRBD2. Germline V CDR1 and CDR2: SGHDN, FVKESK. J was trimmed by 3 bases and V by 1 base; bases with no gene match: 4. The CDR3 is 15 amino acids. For the CDR3, the DNA is TGTGCCAGCAGCCAAGGGAGCGGGGGGTTCTACGAGCAGTACTTC. It yields the protein CASSQGSGGFYEQYF.

The V gene is TRBV5-6, the J gene TRBJ2-7; 14 bases map to TRBD2. CDR3 length: 16 residues. Germline CDR1 reads SGHDT; CDR2 reads YYEEEE. V lost 0 bases and J lost 3; bases outside the gene matches: 2. The chain's CDR3 is CASSLGLAGGVYEQYF. The CDR3 DNA follows: TGTGCCAGCAGCTTGGGACTAGCGGGAGGGGTCTACGAGCAGTACTTC.

The sample holds a few counts of this clone. The chain links TRBV10-1 to TRBJ2-7; D possibly corresponds to TRBD1 (5 bases). Per germline, CDR1 WNHNN and CDR2 SYGVQD (reference sequence). The CDR3 contains 12 residues. Deletions cut 5 bases from V and 3 bases from J, with 8 bases between. This CDR3 reads CASSRDSYEQYF. CDR3 nucleotides: TGCGCCAGCAGTCGAGACAGCTACGAGCAGTACTTC.

The chain recombines TRBV9 with TRBJ1-5, with D perhaps TRBD1 (6 bases). Germline V gene lookup returns CDR1 SGDLS and CDR2 YYNGEE. V was shortened by 0 bases and J by 3 bases, with 10 bases between the two germline ends. CDR3 size: 15 residues. The CDR3 nucleotides read TGTGCCAGCAGCGTAGGGGGGGGCCTCAATCAGCCCCAGCATTTT. Translating gives CASSVGGGLNQPQHF.

This chain joins TRBV5-5 and TRBJ2-7; D may be TRBD2 (6 bases). CDR1 is SGHKS and CDR2 is YYEKEE in the germline V gene (reference sequence). The CDR3 has 18 residues. V was pared by 4 bases and J by 3 bases, with 26 bases between. Here the CDR3 DNA reads TGTGCCAGCAGCCCAGACCCGGGGGAGCCTAGCTGGTACTACGAGCAGTACTTC. It encodes CASSPDPGEPSWYYEQYF.

The rearrangement links TRBV6-1 to TRBJ2-2, with a possible D match to TRBD1 (5 bases). V shed 10 bases and J shed 1 base, with 10 bases lying between them. This CDR3 spans 13 amino acids. Germline V gene sequence: CDR1 MNHNS, CDR2 SASEGT. The CDR3 DNA reads as TGTGCCACCGACAGTGTGAACACCGGGGAGCTGTTTTTT. Translation gives CATDSVNTGELFF.

V usage is TRBV14 and J usage is TRBJ2-1, with a possible D match to TRBD1 (5 bases). There are 14 residues in the CDR3. V lost 4 bases, J lost 6 bases, and 13 bases lay in between. CDR1 SGHDN and CDR2 FVKESK come from the germline V gene. The chain's CDR3 is CASSPLGQSNEQFF. The CDR3 region has the DNA TGTGCCAGCAGCCCTCTCGGACAATCCAATGAGCAGTTCTTC.

The chain uses TRBV7-9 and TRBJ2-5; 8 positions match TRBD1. TRBJ2-7 explains the end of the DNA better; the J call may be wrong. Per germline, CDR1 SEHNR and CDR2 FQNEAQ (reference sequence). The CDR3 runs 14 residues. The chain's CDR3 is CASSWATGDDEQYF. CDR3 bases: TGTGCCAGCAGCTGGGCGACAGGGGACGACGAGCAGTACTTC.

The chain has TRBV27 and TRBJ2-2; 7 bases are a match to TRBD2. Looked up from germline, CDR1 is MNHEY and CDR2 is SMNVEV (reference sequence). J lost 2 bases, V lost 2 bases, and 2 bases had no gene match. The CDR3 is 15 residues long. DNA for the CDR3: TGTGCCAGCAGTTTAGGGACTACCAACACCGGGGAGCTGTTTTTT. This gives the protein CASSLGTTNTGELFF.

The chain uses TRBV21-1 and TRBJ2-4; TRBD1 is the table's D call and was not checked against the DNA. TRBV21-1 is designated a pseudogene. This CDR3 is built from 16 residues. CDR3 loop: CATSRTGDRAKNIQYF. The CDR3, as DNA: TGTGCCACCTCAAGAACAGGGGACCGGGCCAAAAACATTCAGTACTTC.

The rearrangement uses TRBV9 and TRBJ1-1; D uncertain. Germline V gives CDR1 SGDLS, CDR2 YYNGEE. Trimming took 0 bases from V and 3 from J, leaving 12 bases between them. The CDR3 extends over 15 amino acids. CDR3 nucleotide sequence: TGTGCCAGCAGCGTAGGGGTGGGGTCGGACACTGAAGCTTTCTTT. Its protein product is CASSVGVGSDTEAFF.

The chain carries TRBV6-5 and TRBJ2-6; D is undetermined. Germline V gives CDR1 MNHEY, CDR2 SVGAGI. The CDR3 has 15 amino acids. Trimming left V 1 base short and J 0 bases short, with 4 bases between. CDR3: CASSYWGSGANVLTF. DNA for the CDR3: TGTGCCAGCAGTTACTGGGGCTCTGGGGCCAACGTCCTGACTTTC.

This clone came up a few times. V gene TRBV7-9 combines with J gene TRBJ1-3; the D is unclear. The germline V and J ends were trimmed by 6 bases and 8 bases, with 11 bases remaining between them. CDR1 is SEHNR, CDR2 FQNEAQ, per germline (reference sequence). CDR3 size: 12 residues. The DNA for the CDR3 is TGTGCCAGCAGTCCTCCGGTGGACACCATATATTTT. Translation: CASSPPVDTIYF. Using reference TRBV7-9 and TRBJ1-3 for the parts outside the CDR3, the full variable domain is DTGVSQNPRHKITKRGQNVTFRCDPISEHNRLYWYRQTLGQGPEFLTYFQNEAQLEKSRLLSDRFSAERPKGSFSTLEIQRTEQGDSAMYLCASSPPVDTIYFGEGSWLTVV.

The V call is TRBV6-5, the J call TRBJ1-2; D possibly corresponds to TRBD1 (6 bases). Trimming cost V 2 bases and J 4 bases, with 11 bases left between them. Germline CDR1 MNHEY, CDR2 SVGAGI. CDR3 size: 14 residues. The CDR3 loop is CASSYSTGAYGYTF. The CDR3 DNA is TGTGCCAGCAGTTACAGTACGGGGGCCTATGGCTACACCTTC.

The gene calls are TRBV25-1 and TRBJ1-1; a possible D gene is TRBD1 (6 bases). Trimming pared 4 bases from V and 0 bases from J, leaving 9 bases between. CDR1 MGHDK and CDR2 SYGVNS come from the germline V gene. The CDR3 is 14 amino acids. The CDR3 coding sequence is TGTGCCAGCAGTGCCAGGGGATTGAACACTGAAGCTTTCTTT. Its translation is CASSARGLNTEAFF.

The chain carries TRBV15 and TRBJ2-5; D call uncertain. Germline V gene data show CDR1 as LNHNV and CDR2 as YYDKDF (reference sequence). The V gene lost 0 bases and the J gene lost 1 base, with 6 bases spanning the gap. This CDR3 is built from 14 residues. CDR3 amino acids: CATSREAAQETQYF. For the CDR3, the DNA is TGTGCCACCAGCAGAGAGGCGGCCCAAGAGACCCAGTACTTC.

The chain couples TRBV4-1 to TRBJ1-5; D gene uncertain. Germline CDR1 MGHRA, CDR2 YSYEKL. V was trimmed by 4 bases and J by 3 bases, leaving 16 bases between them. The CDR3 is 16 residues long. The CDR3 protein is CASSRGRLQPNQPQHF. In DNA form, the CDR3 reads TGCGCCAGCAGCCGTGGCAGGCTACAACCCAATCAGCCCCAGCATTTT.

V and J are TRBV4-1 and TRBJ2-1, with no clear D. The CDR3 is 13 amino acids. V gave up 5 bases and J gave up 6 bases, with 11 bases separating them. Germline CDR1 MGHRA, CDR2 YSYEKL. The CDR3 loop is CASSEWPGNEQFF. DNA for the CDR3: TGCGCCAGCAGCGAGTGGCCGGGCAATGAGCAGTTCTTC.

The chain recombines TRBV30 with TRBJ2-4; D remains unclear. Germline V gives CDR1 GTSNPN, CDR2 SVGIG (reference sequence). V dropped 2 bases and J dropped 7 bases, with 18 bases sitting between them. There are 15 residues in the CDR3. For the CDR3, the DNA is TGTGCCTGGAGTCCGAGGATGGTCTCACGGAACATTCAGTACTTC. Translating gives CAWSPRMVSRNIQYF. The whole variable domain, remainder taken from reference TRBV30 and TRBJ2-4, is SQTIHQWPATLVQPVGSPLSLECTVEGTSNPNLYWYRQAAGRGLQLLFYSVGIGQISSEVPQNLSASRPQDRQFILSSKKLLLSDSGFYLCAWSPRMVSRNIQYFGAGTRLSVL.

J is TRBJ1-1 and V is TRBV5-1, with D possibly being TRBD1 (6 bases). CDR1 SGHRS and CDR2 YFSETQ come from the germline V gene. The CDR3 is made up of 17 amino acids. The V end lost 0 bases, the J end lost 3 bases, and 18 bases lay between the germline ends. CDR3 coding DNA: TGCGCCAGCAGCTTGGAATTCGGGGGGCCGGGGGACACTGAAGCTTTCTTT. It translates to CASSLEFGGPGDTEAFF.

The genes are TRBV28 and TRBJ1-2; no clear D gene. Looked up from germline, CDR1 is MDHEN and CDR2 is SYDVKM. The CDR3 is made up of 14 amino acids. Trimming shortened V by 6 bases and J by 4 bases, and 15 bases separated the two germline ends. CDR3 DNA: TGTGCCAGCAGCTCTCTCAAGGTCAGCTATGGCTACACCTTC. Its protein product is CASSSLKVSYGYTF.

The chain carries TRBV9 and TRBJ1-2; D unclear. Trimming took 0 bases from V and 4 from J, leaving 10 bases between them. Per germline, CDR1 SGDLS and CDR2 YYNGEE. This CDR3 has 14 amino acids. Written as DNA, the CDR3 is TGTGCCAGCAGCGTAGGGGCGGACCTCTATGGCTACACCTTC. Translating gives CASSVGADLYGYTF.

V is TRBV6-4 and J is TRBJ1-2; 7 positions agree with TRBD1. Germline V gene lookup returns CDR1 MRHNA and CDR2 SNTAGT. The CDR3 is made up of 18 amino acids. V was pared by 0 bases and J by 0 bases, with 10 bases of the junction left unmatched. Here the CDR3 reads CASSDSGFRDSPNYGYTF. The DNA of the CDR3 is TGTGCCAGCAGTGACTCGGGGTTCCGGGACAGCCCTAACTATGGCTACACCTTC.

Worth noting for this clone: In the same sample, other DNA sequences code for this CDR3. The chain is built from TRBV7-9 and TRBJ2-7, with TRBD2 matching 11 bases. Germline V gives CDR1 SEHNR, CDR2 FQNEAQ (reference sequence). CDR3 length equals 14 residues. The ends lost 3 bases at V and 6 bases at J; junction bases unmatched: 4. Here the CDR3 reads CASSFSLAGGEQYF. The CDR3, as DNA: TGTGCCAGCAGCTTTTCGCTAGCGGGGGGCGAGCAGTACTTC.

The rearrangement uses TRBV9 and TRBJ2-3; the match to TRBD2 covers 14 bases. The CDR3 has 17 residues. The germline V gene encodes CDR1 SGDLS and CDR2 YYNGEE. V gave up 3 bases and J gave up 5 bases; unmatched junction bases: 8. The CDR3 sequence: CASSAETSGGAGDTQYF. The CDR3 DNA reads as TGTGCCAGCAGCGCAGAGACTAGCGGGGGGGCCGGAGATACGCAGTATTTT. The complete variable domain, with remaining parts taken from reference TRBV9 and TRBJ2-3, reads DSGVTQTPKHLITATGQRVTLRCSPRSGDLSVYWYQQSLDQGLQFLIQYYNGEERAKGNILERFSAQQFPDLHSELNLSSLELGDSALYFCASSAETSGGAGDTQYFGPGTRLTVL.

DNA for the CDR3: TGTGCCAGTAGCTTGGGACGGAACACTGAAGCTTTCTTT. The encoded protein is CASSLGRNTEAFF. The chain links TRBV6-5 to TRBJ1-1, with D possibly being TRBD1 (5 bases). V gave up 9 bases and J gave up 1 base, with 12 bases separating them. The V gene's germline CDR1 is MNHEY and CDR2 SVGAGI. The CDR3 contains 13 residues.

This chain joins TRBV6-5 and TRBJ1-4, with 9 bases identical to TRBD1. The CDR3 has 12 amino acids. Per the germline V gene, CDR1 is MNHEY and CDR2 is SVGAGI. The CDR3 bases are TGTGGGGCGGGACAGGGTGGTGAAAAACTGTTTTTT. Amino acids: CGAGQGGEKLFF.

The chain couples TRBV7-9 to TRBJ2-1; TRBD2 matches at 7 bases. The V gene end was trimmed by 6 bases and the J gene end by 0 bases; junction bases not matched to a gene: 5. The CDR3 totals 15 residues. Per the germline V gene, CDR1 is SEHNR and CDR2 is FQNEAQ (reference sequence). The CDR3 DNA reads TGTGCCAGCAGATCAGCGGGGAGCTCCTACAATGAGCAGTTCTTC. Protein sequence: CASRSAGSSYNEQFF.

The chain combines TRBV27 with TRBJ2-7, with 9 bases aligning to TRBD1. The germline CDR1 and CDR2 sequences are MNHEY and SMNVEV (reference sequence). V lost 2 bases, J lost 9 bases, and 5 bases stayed unmatched. The CDR3 spans 13 residues. CDR3 sequence reads: CASSLGTGPLQYF. The CDR3 coding sequence is TGTGCCAGCAGTTTAGGGACAGGGCCCCTGCAGTACTTC.